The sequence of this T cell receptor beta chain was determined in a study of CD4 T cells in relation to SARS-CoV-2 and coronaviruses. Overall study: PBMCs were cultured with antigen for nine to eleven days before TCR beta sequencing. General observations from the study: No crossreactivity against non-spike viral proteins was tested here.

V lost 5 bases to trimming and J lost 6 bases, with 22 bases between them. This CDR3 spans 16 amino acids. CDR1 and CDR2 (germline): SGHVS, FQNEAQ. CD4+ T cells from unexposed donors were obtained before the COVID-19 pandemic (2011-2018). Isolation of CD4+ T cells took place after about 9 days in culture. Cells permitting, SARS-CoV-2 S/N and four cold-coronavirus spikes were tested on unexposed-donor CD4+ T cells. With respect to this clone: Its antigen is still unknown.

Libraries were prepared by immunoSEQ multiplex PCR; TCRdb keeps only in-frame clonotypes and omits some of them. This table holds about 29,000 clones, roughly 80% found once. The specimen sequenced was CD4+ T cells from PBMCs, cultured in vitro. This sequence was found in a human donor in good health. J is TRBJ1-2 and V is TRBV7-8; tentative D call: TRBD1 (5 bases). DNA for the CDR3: TGTGCCAGCAGCGACCGTAGGGTTGGGGCCGGGGATGGCTACACCTTC. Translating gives CASSDRRVGAGDGYTF.